A single sample is the source of the 20 T cell receptor beta chains below, sequenced in a study of Graves' ophthalmopathy and Graves' hyperthyroidism. Amplification from RNA transcripts yielded the TCR beta CDR3 regions. First-round RT-PCR relied on HTBI primers, and a second-round multiplex PCR came next. TCRdb redid the calling of the multiplex PCR reads with MiXCR, one entry per CDR3 protein. The sample records some 350,000 distinct CDR3 sequences, about a sixth being singletons. Source material: peripheral blood. The receptors were sampled from an adult woman with stable Graves' hyperthyroidism.

This clonotype was seen at least ten times. CDR3 in DNA: TGTGCCAGCAGTTTACGGGGACAGGGGGCCGAGCAGTACTTC. Residues: CASSLRGQGAEQYF. The V gene is TRBV12-3 or TRBV12-4, the J gene TRBJ2-7, with 12 bases identical to TRBD1. The CDR3 totals 14 residues. V dropped 2 bases and J dropped 6; count of bases not matched to a gene: 2.

There are many counts of this clonotype. The genes are TRBV24-1 and TRBJ2-2; 9 bases fit TRBD2. The CDR3 is made up of 17 amino acids. V shed 1 base, J shed 3 bases, and the junction held 5 bases outside the gene matches. Germline V gene data show CDR1 as KGHDR and CDR2 as SFDVKD. The CDR3 nucleotides read TGTGCCACCAGTGATTTTATGGTAGCGGGAGACACCGGGGAGCTGTTTTTT. It specifies CATSDFMVAGDTGELFF.

This clonotype was counted between two and nine times. The chain carries TRBV7-6 and TRBJ1-2; D is ambiguous. V was shortened by 3 bases and J by 6 bases, with 11 bases between the two germline ends. Germline CDR1 and CDR2: SGHVS and FNYEAQ. This CDR3 spans 13 amino acids. As DNA, the CDR3 is TGTGCCAGCAGCTTTGGTAGGGCGGATGGCTACACCTTC. This codes for CASSFGRADGYTF.

This clonotype has a count of ten or more. The chain has TRBV5-1 and TRBJ1-6, with TRBD1 matching 7 bases. The germline gives CDR1 SGHRS, CDR2 YFSETQ. The CDR3 is made up of 19 amino acids. The V and J ends lost 0 bases and 7 bases, in that order; junction bases with no gene match: 16. The CDR3 coding sequence is TGCGCCAGCAGCTTGGAGGGGACAGCCGGCGCGAGGCCCAATTCACCCCTCCACTTT. Protein sequence: CASSLEGTAGARPNSPLHF.

The chain carries TRBV5-1 and TRBJ2-7; the match to TRBD1 covers 8 bases. CDR3 length: 14 residues. The J segment lost 6 bases and the V segment lost 5 bases, leaving 10 bases of the junction unmatched. CDR1 and CDR2 (germline): SGHRS, YFSETQ. CDR3 nucleotide sequence: TGCGCCAGCAGGGCCCAGGTTACAGGGGGCGAGCAGTACTTC. It translates to CASRAQVTGGEQYF. The complete variable domain, with remaining parts taken from reference TRBV5-1 and TRBJ2-7, reads KAGVTQTPRYLIKTRGQQVTLSCSPISGHRSVSWYQQTPGQGLQFLFEYFSETQRNKGNFPGRFSGRQFSNSRSEMNVSTLELGDSALYLCASRAQVTGGEQYFGPGTRLTVT.

The gene calls are TRBV4-1 and TRBJ2-5; 13 bases align to TRBD2. CDR1 MGHRA and CDR2 YSYEKL come from the germline V gene. The CDR3 is made up of 20 amino acids. V gave up 5 bases and J gave up 2 bases; unmatched junction bases: 17. The CDR3 protein is CASSKAQQGLAGSHQETQYF. In nucleotides, the CDR3 is TGCGCCAGCAGCAAAGCACAACAGGGACTAGCGGGAAGTCATCAAGAGACCCAGTACTTC.

This chain links TRBV29-1 with TRBJ2-3; no clear D gene. The V end lost 5 bases, the J end lost 6 bases, and 9 bases lay between the germline ends. CDR1 is SQVTM and CDR2 is ANQGSEA in the germline V gene. The CDR3 extends over 11 amino acids. Here the CDR3 DNA reads TGCAGCGTTACCTTTCGGGATACGCAGTATTTT. It codes for CSVTFRDTQYF.

Comments on this clonotype: This may stem from a read error, because a much larger clone lies one nucleotide away. The chain is built from TRBV20-1 and TRBJ2-5; no firm D call. Trimming shortened V by 1 base and J by 7 bases, and 13 bases separated the two germline ends. The CDR3 totals 13 residues. Germline values: CDR1 DFQATT, CDR2 SNEGSKA (reference sequence). CDR3 DNA: TGCAGTGCTAGAGTCGACGCGGAAGCGACCCAGTACTTC. Amino acids: CSARVDAEATQYF.

This clonotype appeared many times. V usage is TRBV7-3 and J usage is TRBJ2-7, with D maybe TRBD2 (6 bases). Germline CDR1 is SGHTA and CDR2 is FQGTGA. CDR3 length: 13 residues. V was clipped by 1 base and J by 7 bases, with 11 bases between them. CDR3 in amino acids: CASSLNPGVEQYF. CDR3 DNA: TGTGCCAGCAGCTTAAATCCGGGAGTTGAGCAGTACTTC.

This chain connects TRBV6-1 to TRBJ2-7; weak D call: TRBD2 (6 bases). CDR3 size: 13 residues. CDR1 is MNHNS and CDR2 is SASEGT in the germline V gene. V was shortened by 1 base and J by 7 bases, with 11 bases between the two germline ends. This chain's CDR3 is CASSEGEAAEQYF. The CDR3 DNA is TGTGCCAGCAGTGAAGGGGAGGCTGCAGAGCAGTACTTC.

In its sample, this clonotype was seen many times. V is TRBV29-1 and J is TRBJ1-2; maybe TRBD1 (6 bases). Germline V CDR1 and CDR2: SQVTM, ANQGSEA. Between the trimmed V and J ends, which lost 4 bases and 6 bases, there was a span of 12 bases. The CDR3 covers 12 residues. CDR3 sequence (DNA): TGCAGCGTTGGCCCAGGGGAAAATGGCTACACCTTC. The encoded protein is CSVGPGENGYTF.

This clonotype was counted ten times or more. The V call is TRBV27, the J call TRBJ1-5; TRBD1 matches at 8 bases. This CDR3 region has 12 residues. The V and J ends lost 2 bases and 10 bases, in that order; junction bases with no gene match: 1. The germline CDR1 and CDR2 sequences are MNHEY and SMNVEV (reference sequence). The CDR3 sequence is CASSLAGGPQHF. The DNA for the CDR3 is TGTGCCAGCAGTTTAGCAGGGGGCCCCCAGCATTTT.

This clonotype showed up many times. V is TRBV7-8 and J is TRBJ2-7; D perhaps matches TRBD1 (7 bases). V gave up 1 base and J gave up 6 bases, with 16 bases separating them. The CDR3 contains 15 residues. The germline gives CDR1 SGHVS, CDR2 FQNEAQ. The CDR3 loop is CASSLGRGQLPEQYF. In DNA, the CDR3 is TGTGCCAGCAGCTTAGGGAGGGGACAGCTCCCCGAGCAGTACTTC.

This clonotype came up many times. J is TRBJ1-5 and V is TRBV27; the D is unclear. CDR3 length: 14 residues. Germline-derived CDR1 and CDR2 are MNHEY and SMNVEV (reference sequence). Trimming shortened V by 0 bases and J by 2 bases, and 5 bases separated the two germline ends. For the CDR3, the DNA is TGTGCCAGCAGTTTATCGGACGGCAATCAGCCCCAGCATTTT. It codes for CASSLSDGNQPQHF.

The chain combines TRBV4-1 with TRBJ2-7, with 10 bases fitting TRBD2. In germline, CDR1 is MGHRA, CDR2 YSYEKL. The trim removed 7 bases at V and 6 bases at J, leaving 12 bases unmatched. The CDR3 is 15 residues long. The CDR3 protein is CASKVLAGVSGEQYF. DNA for the CDR3: TGCGCCAGCAAGGTCCTAGCGGGAGTTTCGGGCGAGCAGTACTTC.

Remarks on this clonotype: The CDR3 end shows no conserved phenylalanine or tryptophan, and so a read error is likely. This rearrangement joins TRBV11-2 to TRBJ2-5, with no clear D. In germline, CDR1 is SGHAT, CDR2 FQNNGV. The CDR3 sequence is 14 residues long. CDR3 protein: CASSLVAGQESQYY. In nucleotides, the CDR3 is TGTGCCAGCAGCTTAGTTGCAGGTCAAGAGTCCCAGTACTAC.

This clonotype came up many times. The V call is TRBV9, the J call TRBJ2-7, with D perhaps matching TRBD2 (5 bases). The CDR3 spans 14 residues. The germline CDR1 and CDR2 sequences are SGDLS and YYNGEE. The V gene lost 0 bases and the J gene lost 7 bases, with 14 bases spanning the gap. This CDR3 is CASSVDDGPGEQYF. Written as DNA, the CDR3 is TGTGCCAGCAGCGTAGATGACGGCCCGGGGGAGCAGTACTTC.

This clonotype was seen many times. The chain is built from TRBV28 and TRBJ1-2; 7 bases map to TRBD1. Germline lookup yields CDR1 MDHEN and CDR2 SYDVKM. The ends lost 2 bases at V and 5 bases at J; junction bases unmatched: 5. The CDR3 has 14 residues. The CDR3: CASSLRGTVYGYTF. The CDR3 region has the DNA TGTGCCAGCAGTTTACGAGGGACAGTTTATGGCTACACCTTC.

The chain uses TRBV6-1 and TRBJ1-5, with unresolved D. The V and J ends lost 7 bases and 3 bases respectively, with 13 bases between them. Germline assignment: CDR1 MNHNS and CDR2 SASEGT. The CDR3 runs to 14 residues. The CDR3 here is CASTQRADNQPQHF. The CDR3 DNA follows: TGTGCCAGCACTCAGCGGGCGGACAATCAGCCCCAGCATTTT.

This clonotype was counted at least ten times. This chain links TRBV28 with TRBJ2-7; 10 bases align to TRBD1. CDR3 size: 15 residues. V lost 6 bases to trimming and J lost 6 bases; unmatched junction nucleotides: 11. Germline V gene sequence: CDR1 MDHEN, CDR2 SYDVKM. The CDR3 is CASRFSGQGIFEQYF. The CDR3 coding sequence is TGTGCCAGCAGATTTTCGGGACAGGGGATCTTCGAGCAGTACTTC.